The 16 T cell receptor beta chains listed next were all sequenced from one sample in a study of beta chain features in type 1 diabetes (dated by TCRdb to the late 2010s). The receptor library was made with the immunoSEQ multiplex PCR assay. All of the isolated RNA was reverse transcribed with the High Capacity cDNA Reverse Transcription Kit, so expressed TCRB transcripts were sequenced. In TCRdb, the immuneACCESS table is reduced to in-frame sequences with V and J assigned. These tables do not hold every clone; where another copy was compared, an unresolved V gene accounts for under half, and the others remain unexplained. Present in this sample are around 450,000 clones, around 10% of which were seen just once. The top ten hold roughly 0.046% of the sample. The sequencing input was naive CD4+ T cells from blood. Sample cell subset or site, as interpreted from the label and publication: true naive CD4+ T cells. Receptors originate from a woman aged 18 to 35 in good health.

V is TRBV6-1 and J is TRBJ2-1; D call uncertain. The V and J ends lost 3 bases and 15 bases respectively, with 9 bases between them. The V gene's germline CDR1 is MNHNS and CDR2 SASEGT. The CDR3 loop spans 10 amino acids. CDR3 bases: TGTGCCAGCAGTGATTGGATGGGGTTCTTC. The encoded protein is CASSDWMGFF.

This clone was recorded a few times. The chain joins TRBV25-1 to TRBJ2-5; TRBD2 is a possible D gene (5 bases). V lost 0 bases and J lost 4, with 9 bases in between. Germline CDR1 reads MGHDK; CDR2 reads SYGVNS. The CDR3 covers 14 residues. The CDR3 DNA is TGTGCCAGCAGTGAATATGTGGGGAGAGAGACCCAGTACTTC. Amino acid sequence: CASSEYVGRETQYF. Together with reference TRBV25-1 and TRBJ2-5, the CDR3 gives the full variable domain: EADIYQTPRYLVIGTGKKITLECSQTMGHDKMYWYQQDPGMELHLIHYSYGVNSTEKGDLSSESTVSRIRTEHFPLTLESARPSHTSQYLCASSEYVGRETQYFGPGTRLLVL.

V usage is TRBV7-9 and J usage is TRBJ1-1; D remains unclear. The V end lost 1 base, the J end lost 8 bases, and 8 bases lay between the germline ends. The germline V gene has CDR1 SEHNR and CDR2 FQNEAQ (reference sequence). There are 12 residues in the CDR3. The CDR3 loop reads CASSLGGGEAFF. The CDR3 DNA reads TGTGCCAGCAGCTTAGGGGGAGGAGAAGCTTTCTTT.

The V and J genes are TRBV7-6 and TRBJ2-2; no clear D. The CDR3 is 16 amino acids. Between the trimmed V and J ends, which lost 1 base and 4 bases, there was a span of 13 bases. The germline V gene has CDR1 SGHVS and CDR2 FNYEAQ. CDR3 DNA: TGTGCCAGCAGCTTAGTAAATCTGTTGTCCACCGGGGAGCTGTTTTTT. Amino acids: CASSLVNLLSTGELFF. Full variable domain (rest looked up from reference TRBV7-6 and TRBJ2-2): GAGVSQSPRYKVTKRGQDVALRCDPISGHVSLYWYRQALGQGPEFLTYFNYEAQQDKSGLPNDRFSAERPEGSISTLTIQRTEQRDSAMYRCASSLVNLLSTGELFFGEGSRLTVL.

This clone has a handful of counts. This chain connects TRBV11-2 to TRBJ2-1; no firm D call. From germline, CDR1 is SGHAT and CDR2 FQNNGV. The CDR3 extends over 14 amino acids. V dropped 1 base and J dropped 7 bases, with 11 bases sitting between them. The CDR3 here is CASSLGWGINEQFF. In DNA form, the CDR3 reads TGTGCCAGCAGCTTAGGATGGGGAATTAATGAGCAGTTCTTC.

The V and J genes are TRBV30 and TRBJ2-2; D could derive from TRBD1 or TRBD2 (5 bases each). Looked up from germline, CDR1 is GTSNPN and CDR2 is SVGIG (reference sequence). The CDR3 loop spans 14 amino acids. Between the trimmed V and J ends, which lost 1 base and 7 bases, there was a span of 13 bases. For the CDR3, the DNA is TGTGCCTGGAGTGCCGGGACCCGCTACGGGGAGCTGTTTTTT. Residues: CAWSAGTRYGELFF.

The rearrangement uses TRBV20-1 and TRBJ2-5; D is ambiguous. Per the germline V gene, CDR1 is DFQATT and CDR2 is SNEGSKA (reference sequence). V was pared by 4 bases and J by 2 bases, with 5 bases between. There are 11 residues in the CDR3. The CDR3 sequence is CSATRQETQYF. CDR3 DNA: TGCAGTGCTACCAGGCAAGAGACCCAGTACTTC.

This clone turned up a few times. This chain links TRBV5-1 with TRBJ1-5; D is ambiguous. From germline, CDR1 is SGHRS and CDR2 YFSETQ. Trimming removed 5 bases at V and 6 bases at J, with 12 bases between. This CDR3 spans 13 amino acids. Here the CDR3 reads CASSQVPGQPQHF. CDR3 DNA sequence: TGCGCCAGCAGTCAAGTTCCGGGTCAGCCCCAGCATTTT.

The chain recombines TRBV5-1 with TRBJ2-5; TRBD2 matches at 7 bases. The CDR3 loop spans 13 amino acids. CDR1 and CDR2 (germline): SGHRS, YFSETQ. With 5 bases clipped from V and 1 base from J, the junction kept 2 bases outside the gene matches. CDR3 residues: CASRGGSQETQYF. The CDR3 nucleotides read TGCGCCAGCAGGGGCGGGAGCCAAGAGACCCAGTACTTC. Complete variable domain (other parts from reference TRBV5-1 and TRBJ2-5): KAGVTQTPRYLIKTRGQQVTLSCSPISGHRSVSWYQQTPGQGLQFLFEYFSETQRNKGNFPGRFSGRQFSNSRSEMNVSTLELGDSALYLCASRGGSQETQYFGPGTRLLVL.

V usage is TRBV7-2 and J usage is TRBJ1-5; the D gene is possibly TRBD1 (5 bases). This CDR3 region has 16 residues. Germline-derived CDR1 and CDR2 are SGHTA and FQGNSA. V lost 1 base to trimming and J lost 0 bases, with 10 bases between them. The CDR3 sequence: CASSLGAGYSNQPQHF. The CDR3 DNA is TGTGCCAGCAGCTTAGGGGCAGGGTATAGCAATCAGCCCCAGCATTTT.

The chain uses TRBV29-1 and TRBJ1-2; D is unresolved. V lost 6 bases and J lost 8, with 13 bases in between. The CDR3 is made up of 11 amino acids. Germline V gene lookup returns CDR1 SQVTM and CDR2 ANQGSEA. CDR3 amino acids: CSVPIYYGYTF. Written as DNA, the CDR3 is TGCAGCGTCCCCATATATTACGGCTACACCTTC.

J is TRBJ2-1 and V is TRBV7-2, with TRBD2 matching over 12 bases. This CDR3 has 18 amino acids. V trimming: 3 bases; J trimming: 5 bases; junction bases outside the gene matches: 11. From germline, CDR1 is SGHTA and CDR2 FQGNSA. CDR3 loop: CASSFSGLAGLGDNEQFF. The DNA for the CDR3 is TGTGCCAGCAGCTTTAGCGGACTAGCGGGGCTCGGTGACAATGAGCAGTTCTTC.

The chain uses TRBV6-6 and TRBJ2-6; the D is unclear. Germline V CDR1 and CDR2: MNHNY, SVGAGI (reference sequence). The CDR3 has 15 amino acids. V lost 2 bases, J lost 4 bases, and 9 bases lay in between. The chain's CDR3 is CASSYLLGGANVLTF. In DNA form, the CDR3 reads TGTGCCAGCAGTTACCTCCTGGGGGGGGCCAACGTCCTGACTTTC.

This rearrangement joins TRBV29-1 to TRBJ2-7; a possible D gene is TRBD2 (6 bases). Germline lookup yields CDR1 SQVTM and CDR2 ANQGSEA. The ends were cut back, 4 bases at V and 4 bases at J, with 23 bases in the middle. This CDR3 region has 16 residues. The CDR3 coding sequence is TGCAGCGTTGTGGGAGTGAACCCGGGGGTGGAATACGAGCAGTACTTC. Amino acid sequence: CSVVGVNPGVEYEQYF.

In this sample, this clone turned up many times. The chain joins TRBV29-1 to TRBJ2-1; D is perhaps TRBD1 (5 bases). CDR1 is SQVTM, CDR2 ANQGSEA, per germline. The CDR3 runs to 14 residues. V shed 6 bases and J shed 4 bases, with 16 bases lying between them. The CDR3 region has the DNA TGCAGCGTCAAAAGCTGGCAGGGTTACAATGAGCAGTTCTTC. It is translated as CSVKSWQGYNEQFF.

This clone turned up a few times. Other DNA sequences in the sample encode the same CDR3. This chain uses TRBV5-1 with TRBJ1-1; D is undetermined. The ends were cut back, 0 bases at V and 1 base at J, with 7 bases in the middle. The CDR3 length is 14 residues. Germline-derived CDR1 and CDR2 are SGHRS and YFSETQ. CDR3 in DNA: TGCGCCAGCAGCTTGGGTTCGGGGAACACTGAAGCTTTCTTT. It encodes CASSLGSGNTEAFF.